These T cell receptor beta chains were read from a single sample in a study of PD-1 blockade in classical Hodgkin lymphoma. Data came from immunoSEQ multiplex PCR; TCRdb stores just in-frame clones and leaves some out. Of 75,000 to 100,000 clones listed, roughly 81% were seen once; the top ten hold 15% to 20%. Sequenced here: peripheral blood mononuclear cells (PBMCs), sampled before the second cycle of nivolumab. The receptors come from a human donor with classical Hodgkin lymphoma. Both conserved end residues are part of each CDR3. Expanded clones are given a class, and other clones once, few, many or no size at all.

clone_size,j_call,v_call,cdr3_aa
.,TRBJ2-1,TRBV9,CASTTGRSSCNEQFF
.,TRBJ2-1,TRBV7-6,CASSLGTGLGNEQFF
once,TRBJ1-1,TRBV5-5,CASSLVLAETEAFF
.,TRBJ2-7,TRBV5-1,CASRPLDSYEQYF
.,TRBJ2-1,TRBV5-1,CASSLLPNNEQFF
.,TRBJ1-1,TRBV19,CASSIPRGGLNTEAFF
once,TRBJ1-1,TRBV4-2,CASSQAAWGAFTEAFF
few,TRBJ1-6,TRBV27,CASRPQGQLYNSPLHF
.,TRBJ1-2,TRBV28,CASSPWDRSKNLGGYTF
.,TRBJ2-1,TRBV7-3,CASSARAGTAYNEQFF
.,TRBJ2-5,TRBV5-1,CASSLAGAGETQYF
.,TRBJ2-3,TRBV18,CASSSDRGGTDTQYF
.,TRBJ2-5,TRBV29-1,CSVGEGTGETQYF
once,TRBJ2-1,TRBV19,CASSMTSGRAFYNEQFF
.,TRBJ1-5,TRBV7-9,CASSSGTGGGQPQHF
.,TRBJ2-7,TRBV9,CASSVGTTSYHEQYF
.,TRBJ1-3,TRBV5-6,CASDPWGPPTRGNTIYF
.,TRBJ2-1,TRBV7-2,CASSLDRQSYNEQFF
.,TRBJ2-1,TRBV7-2,CASSYGLAGGGNEQFF
.,TRBJ1-1,TRBV9,CASSVAFRDQDGAFF
.,TRBJ1-1,TRBV6-1,CASSTGVVSTEAFF
few,TRBJ1-2,TRBV5-1,CASSSETSLYGYTF